This entry concerns a single T cell receptor beta chain. Trimming stripped 1 base from V and 5 bases from J, with 12 bases between. CDR1 SGHTA and CDR2 FQGNSA come from the germline V gene. The CDR3 extends over 15 amino acids. These data originate in a study of control samples from healthy donors and cancer patients. Repertoires were generated with immunoSEQ multiplex PCR, while TCRdb's copy carries only in-frame clones and drops some. The data show some 140,000 clones, with 94% seen just once and 5.7% held by the top ten. The sequence derives from a man aged 35 to 55 in good health. Material for sequencing was blood. This sequence joins TRBV7-2 and TRBJ2-1; D is undetermined. CDR3 in amino acids: CASSLGPGRDNEQFF. The CDR3 region has the DNA TGTGCCAGCAGCTTAGGGCCCGGCAGAGACAATGAGCAGTTCTTC.